The 21 T cell receptor beta chains in this list originate from one sample, sequenced in a study of regulatory T cells in long-lasting Graves disease. Time point denoted: persistent/refractory GD, antithyroid drugs over 5 years with positive TRAb. RNA from PBMCs was the source of the TCR library. Arm-PCR of CDR3 regions and iRepertoire HTBI primers were the basis on which TCR beta libraries were built. TCRdb reprocessed the multiplex PCR reads with MiXCR, giving one entry per CDR3 protein. The table has approximately 400,000 distinct CDR3 sequences, more than 20% seen once. Sample: peripheral blood mononuclear cells (PBMCs), taken when the disease was refractory, from a patient treated with antithyroid drugs. These receptors were taken from a woman between 40 and 55 years old with Graves disease.

The sample holds a few counts of this clonotype. The V call is TRBV7-9, the J call TRBJ1-3; 7 bases are a match to TRBD1. Germline V gives CDR1 SEHNR, CDR2 FQNEAQ (reference sequence). This CDR3 has 15 amino acids. After removal of 5 bases from V and 4 bases from J, the junction contained 8 bases not matched to a gene. CDR3 amino acids: CASSPSWDSGNTIYF. The DNA of the CDR3 is TGTGCCAGCAGCCCCTCCTGGGACAGCGGAAACACCATATATTTT.

This clonotype was seen repeatedly, ten times or more. V gene TRBV2 combines with J gene TRBJ1-1, with TRBD1 matching over 9 bases. Germline values: CDR1 SNHLY, CDR2 FYNNEI. The CDR3 is 14 residues long. Trimming at V came to 7 bases and at J to 0 bases, leaving 3 bases not matched to a gene. The CDR3 sequence is CASIQGALNTEAFF. In nucleotides, the CDR3 is TGTGCCAGCATACAGGGGGCGTTGAACACTGAAGCTTTCTTT.

The J gene is TRBJ2-2, the V gene TRBV3-1; TRBD2 matches at 8 bases. This CDR3 spans 17 amino acids. V shed 2 bases and J 6 bases; nucleotides not matched to a gene: 11. The germline CDR1 and CDR2 sequences are LGHDT and YNNKEL (reference sequence). The CDR3: CASSQFGTRGFAGELFF. The CDR3 region has the DNA TGTGCCAGCAGCCAATTCGGGACTAGAGGATTTGCCGGGGAGCTGTTTTTT.

The J gene is TRBJ1-4, the V gene TRBV6-5; 8 bases align to TRBD1. The germline gives CDR1 MNHEY, CDR2 SVGAGI. The CDR3 runs to 17 residues. J lost 7 bases, V lost 2 bases, and 12 bases had no gene match. The CDR3 DNA reads as TGTGCCAGCAGTTACGGGGGACAGGACCCCGTGGGTGAAAAACTGTTTTTT. It is translated as CASSYGGQDPVGEKLFF.

The chain links TRBV2 to TRBJ2-1, with D possibly being TRBD1 or TRBD2 (7 bases each). Trimming took 6 bases from V and 15 from J, leaving 21 bases between them. Looked up from germline, CDR1 is SNHLY and CDR2 is FYNNEI. This CDR3 contains 13 residues. CDR3 bases: TGTGCCAGCAGGGGGGGGCCGGGACAGTACTTGTTCTTC. Translating gives CASRGGPGQYLFF.

This clonotype was picked up a small number of times. V is TRBV27 and J is TRBJ2-7; the match to TRBD2 covers 10 bases. Germline values: CDR1 MNHEY, CDR2 SMNVEV (reference sequence). Losses at the gene ends were 6 bases for V and 0 bases for J; bases not matched to a gene: 8. The CDR3 length is 16 residues. The chain's CDR3 is CASRSGPSGSSYEQYF. CDR3 bases: TGTGCCAGCAGATCGGGGCCTAGCGGGAGCTCCTACGAGCAGTACTTC.

This rearrangement joins TRBV5-5 to TRBJ1-1, with D tentatively TRBD1 (5 bases). Per the germline V gene, CDR1 is SGHKS and CDR2 is YYEKEE (reference sequence). The germline V and J ends were trimmed by 0 bases and 8 bases, with 8 bases remaining between them. The CDR3 is 12 residues long. This CDR3 is CASSLARAEAFF. The DNA of the CDR3 is TGTGCCAGCAGCTTGGCCAGGGCCGAAGCTTTCTTT.

The rearrangement uses TRBV12-3 or TRBV12-4 and TRBJ2-3; no clear D. The germline V and J ends were trimmed by 3 bases and 4 bases, with 20 bases remaining between them. The CDR3 extends over 17 amino acids. The CDR3 loop reads CASSFSQAFGPPDTQYF. CDR3 nucleotide sequence: TGTGCCAGCAGTTTCTCGCAGGCCTTTGGACCACCAGATACGCAGTATTTT.

This clonotype has only a few counts. The V gene is TRBV9, the J gene TRBJ2-7; 10 bases map to TRBD1. Germline CDR1 and CDR2: SGDLS and YYNGEE. The length of the CDR3 is 14 residues. With V trimmed by 0 bases and J by 5 bases, 2 bases remained unmatched. The CDR3 region is CASSVAGTGDEQYF. CDR3 nucleotides: TGTGCCAGCAGCGTAGCCGGGACAGGGGACGAGCAGTACTTC.

Ten or more counts support this clonotype. This CDR3 is CASSLVQSSYEQYF. The CDR3 nucleotides read TGTGCCAGCAGCTTAGTCCAGAGCTCCTACGAGCAGTACTTC. The chain couples TRBV11-2 to TRBJ2-7, with D unresolved. Germline V gives CDR1 SGHAT, CDR2 FQNNGV. This CDR3 region has 14 residues. The germline V and J ends were trimmed by 1 base and 0 bases, with 7 bases remaining between them.

About this clonotype itself: A read error may account for a junction end that differs from germline. The rearrangement uses TRBV19 and TRBJ2-7; 11 bases line up with TRBD2. The CDR3 runs 17 residues. Germline V gives CDR1 LNHDA, CDR2 SQIVND (reference sequence). The CDR3 DNA is TGTACCAGTAGTGTAGGGCTGCCGGGACTAGCGGCCTACGAGCAGTACTTC. It specifies CTSSVGLPGLAAYEQYF.

The rearrangement uses TRBV27 and TRBJ1-4; D is uncertain. Deletions cut 3 bases from V and 0 bases from J, with 8 bases between. The CDR3 spans 15 residues. The germline V gene encodes CDR1 MNHEY and CDR2 SMNVEV (reference sequence). CDR3 nucleotide sequence: TGTGCCAGCAGTTTCGGCGCCACAACTAATGAAAAACTGTTTTTT. It translates to CASSFGATTNEKLFF.

This clonotype has a count of ten or more. This chain uses TRBV6-1 with TRBJ2-5; D perhaps matches TRBD1 (6 bases). Between the trimmed V and J ends, which lost 11 bases and 5 bases, there was a span of 12 bases. Germline V gene lookup returns CDR1 MNHNS and CDR2 SASEGT. The CDR3 consists of 11 residues. CDR3 amino acids: CAGRQAETQYF. CDR3 sequence (DNA): TGTGCCGGGCGACAGGCGGAGACCCAGTACTTC.

This clonotype was detected only once. V gene TRBV9 combines with J gene TRBJ2-2; unclear D gene. The V gene lost 3 bases and the J gene lost 9 bases, with 6 bases spanning the gap. Germline values: CDR1 SGDLS, CDR2 YYNGEE. The CDR3 is 11 amino acids. The CDR3 bases are TGTGCCAGCAGCGGTGGTCGGGAGCTGTTTTTT. Translation: CASSGGRELFF.

Details on this clonotype: Sequence at one end of the junction differs from germline and may be a read error. In DNA, the CDR3 is TGTGCCTGCAGCAAAGGGAAGTCCTACGAGCAGTACTTC. Translated: CACSKGKSYEQYF. V gene TRBV7-9 combines with J gene TRBJ2-7; no clear D. The V gene's germline CDR1 is SEHNR and CDR2 FQNEAQ (reference sequence). The length of the CDR3 is 13 residues.

V and J are TRBV4-2 and TRBJ1-5; D uncertain. The CDR3 consists of 15 residues. Germline lookup yields CDR1 LGHNA and CDR2 YNFKEQ. The V gene lost 2 bases and the J gene lost 6 bases, with 14 bases spanning the gap. The CDR3 region is CASSQQQSGVQPQHF. CDR3 DNA sequence: TGTGCCAGCAGCCAACAGCAGAGTGGGGTTCAGCCCCAGCATTTT.

The chain uses TRBV6-1 and TRBJ2-1; TRBD2 matches 14 bases. Germline lookup yields CDR1 MNHNS and CDR2 SASEGT. This CDR3 comprises 16 residues. The V gene end was trimmed by 5 bases and the J gene end by 6 bases; junction bases not matched to a gene: 6. The CDR3 here is CASSITGLAGVNEQFF. Here the CDR3 DNA reads TGTGCCAGCAGTATAACGGGACTAGCGGGAGTCAATGAGCAGTTCTTC.

The chain carries TRBV5-1 and TRBJ1-3; D is possibly TRBD1 (6 bases). Germline CDR1 is SGHRS and CDR2 is YFSETQ. Trimming pared 1 base from V and 0 bases from J, leaving 8 bases between. This CDR3 contains 15 residues. The CDR3 loop reads CASSLTGFSGNTIYF. CDR3 in DNA: TGCGCCAGCAGCTTGACAGGGTTCTCTGGAAACACCATATATTTT.

The chain links TRBV5-6 to TRBJ1-5; D unclear. The V gene's germline CDR1 is SGHDT and CDR2 YYEEEE. V was clipped by 2 bases and J by 2 bases, with 11 bases between them. There are 15 residues in the CDR3. In DNA form, the CDR3 reads TGTGCCAGCAGCTTCAAGGTGAGCGGCAATCAGCCCCAGCATTTT. It encodes CASSFKVSGNQPQHF.

The table lists this clonotype with a few counts. The chain links TRBV27 to TRBJ1-1, with D unresolved. CDR3 size: 14 residues. Trimming shortened V by 4 bases and J by 1 base, and 10 bases separated the two germline ends. CDR1 and CDR2 (germline): MNHEY, SMNVEV (reference sequence). CDR3 sequence (DNA): TGTGCCAGCAGTTCCCCCTCAGCGAACACTGAAGCTTTCTTT. This gives the protein CASSSPSANTEAFF.

This clonotype was observed a few times. V is TRBV25-1 and J is TRBJ1-1; no firm D call. Germline V gene sequence: CDR1 MGHDK, CDR2 SYGVNS. The CDR3 runs to 12 residues. V was pared by 3 bases and J by 1 base, with 3 bases between. For the CDR3, the DNA is TGTGCCAGCAGTGAGCCGAACACTGAAGCTTTCTTT. Its translation is CASSEPNTEAFF.